Following are 10 T cell receptor beta chains from one sample sequenced in a study of shared clonotypes between healthy human individuals. The assay was immunoSEQ multiplex PCR, and TCRdb's table has in-frame clones only and misses some. The data show millions of clones, around 90% seen once. The sequenced sample consisted of naive CD4+ T cells sorted from blood. Documented subset: CD45RA+ positively selected. The source of these receptors is a man between 18 and 29 years old in good health.

This chain joins TRBV19 and TRBJ2-7; D remains unclear. This CDR3 has 14 amino acids. The V gene's germline CDR1 is LNHDA and CDR2 SQIVND (reference sequence). V was pared by 1 base and J by 3 bases, with 10 bases between. CDR3 region: CASSIGPVNYEQYF. CDR3 nucleotide sequence: TGTGCCAGTAGTATAGGACCCGTAAACTACGAGCAGTACTTC.

Comment on this clone: The same CDR3 also results from other DNA sequences found in this sample. This sequence joins TRBV19 and TRBJ1-5, with D tentatively TRBD1 (5 bases). The CDR3 is made up of 14 amino acids. Trimming stripped 3 bases from V and 2 bases from J, with 8 bases between. CDR1 and CDR2 from the germline V gene are LNHDA and SQIVND (reference sequence). The CDR3 region has the DNA TGTGCCAGTAGTATTACAGGTGGCAATCAGCCCCAGCATTTT. This encodes CASSITGGNQPQHF.

This chain links TRBV10-3 with TRBJ2-7, with D maybe TRBD2 (7 bases). CDR1 is ENHRY, CDR2 SYGVKD, per germline. Between the trimmed V and J ends, which lost 10 bases and 0 bases, there was a span of 16 bases. CDR3 length: 14 residues. The DNA of the CDR3 is TGTGCCACAGAAGGGGGGGCCGGCTCCTACGAGCAGTACTTC. It is translated as CATEGGAGSYEQYF.

The chain has TRBV27 and TRBJ1-1; D possibly corresponds to TRBD1 (5 bases). CDR3 size: 15 residues. Germline assignment: CDR1 MNHEY and CDR2 SMNVEV (reference sequence). V was shortened by 6 bases and J by 0 bases, with 14 bases between the two germline ends. CDR3 residues: CASSRDGGLNTEAFF. In DNA, the CDR3 is TGTGCCAGCAGCCGGGACGGAGGGTTGAACACTGAAGCTTTCTTT.

The chain links TRBV18 to TRBJ2-4; D might be TRBD1 or TRBD2, each matching 5 bases. Germline assignment: CDR1 KGHSH and CDR2 LQKENI. The CDR3 covers 15 residues. V lost 3 bases and J lost 6, with 15 bases in between. CDR3 amino acids: CASSPNEGRANIQYF. The CDR3 DNA follows: TGTGCCAGCTCACCTAATGAGGGCAGGGCAAACATTCAGTACTTC.

CDR3 in DNA: TGTGCCAGTAGTATCGGGACCGCTCGACCTACGCAGTATTTT. Protein product: CASSIGTARPTQYF. The chain has TRBV19 and TRBJ2-3; D is perhaps TRBD1 or TRBD2 (5 bases each). V lost 3 bases to trimming and J lost 8 bases, with 15 bases between them. CDR1 is LNHDA, CDR2 SQIVND, per germline (reference sequence). This CDR3 has 14 amino acids. Full variable domain (rest looked up from reference TRBV19 and TRBJ2-3): DGGITQSPKYLFRKEGQNVTLSCEQNLNHDAMYWYRQDPGQGLRLIYYSQIVNDFQKGDIAEGYSVSREKKESFPLTVTSAQKNPTAFYLCASSIGTARPTQYFGPGTRLTVL.

V is TRBV5-8 and J is TRBJ1-4; D unclear. V was trimmed by 2 bases and J by 2 bases, leaving 13 bases between them. The CDR3 runs 16 residues. Germline lookup yields CDR1 SGHTS and CDR2 YDEGEE. CDR3 in DNA: TGTGCCAGCAGCTTCGGCCTCTCGACGACTAATGAAAAACTGTTTTTT. Translation gives CASSFGLSTTNEKLFF.

The chain links TRBV30 to TRBJ2-1; D unresolved. This CDR3 is 13 amino acids long. V was trimmed by 0 bases and J by 4 bases, leaving 7 bases between them. Per germline, CDR1 GTSNPN and CDR2 SVGIG (reference sequence). The CDR3 reads CAWSVDRYNEQFF. The CDR3 DNA reads as TGTGCCTGGAGTGTAGACCGTTACAATGAGCAGTTCTTC.

This clone was recorded once. This rearrangement joins TRBV28 to TRBJ2-7; D remains unclear. With 6 bases removed from V and 4 bases from J, the gap between germline ends came to 19 bases. Germline lookup yields CDR1 MDHEN and CDR2 SYDVKM. CDR3 length: 15 amino acids. The CDR3, as DNA: TGTGCCAGCAGCAGAAGGAGCTCCCTGGGTTACGAGCAGTACTTC. It translates to CASSRRSSLGYEQYF. Filled out from reference TRBV28 and TRBJ2-7, the complete variable domain reads DVKVTQSSRYLVKRTGEKVFLECVQDMDHENMFWYRQDPGLGLRLIYFSYDVKMKEKGDIPEGYSVSREKKERFSLILESASTNQTSMYLCASSRRSSLGYEQYFGPGTRLTVT.

This chain connects TRBV6-4 to TRBJ1-3, with a tentative D call TRBD1 (5 bases). This CDR3 comprises 14 residues. Germline V CDR1 and CDR2: MRHNA, SNTAGT. Trimming left V 5 bases short and J 0 bases short, with 8 bases between. CDR3 DNA sequence: TGTGCCAGCAGTTCACAGGACTCTGGAAACACCATATATTTT. Translation gives CASSSQDSGNTIYF.